These 20 T cell receptor beta chains were all obtained from the same sample, sequenced in a study of blood T cells in healthy people across ages. Together with a sample-barcoded 5' primer, a J-beta primer mix was included in a second PCR lasting about 6 to 11 cycles. TCRdb called the 5' RACE reads again in MiXCR, with one record for every CDR3 protein. The sample records some 710,000 distinct CDR3 sequences, over 20% being singletons. Material: blood. The source is a man between 65 and 85 years old in good health.

This clonotype came up a few times. The chain employs TRBV9 and TRBJ2-1; TRBD2 matches at 9 bases. This CDR3 region has 16 residues. Germline V gene lookup returns CDR1 SGDLS and CDR2 YYNGEE. V was pared by 3 bases and J by 3 bases, with 7 bases of the junction left unmatched. This CDR3 reads CASSAKLAGYYNEQFF. The DNA for the CDR3 is TGTGCCAGCAGCGCAAAACTAGCGGGCTACTACAATGAGCAGTTCTTC.

J is TRBJ2-5 and V is TRBV7-7; the match to TRBD2 covers 13 bases. The CDR3 contains 17 residues. From germline, CDR1 is SSHAT and CDR2 FNYEAQ (reference sequence). With 2 bases clipped from V and 5 bases from J, the junction kept 8 bases outside the gene matches. The CDR3 loop reads CASSLRLAGGRLETQYF. The CDR3 bases are TGTGCCAGCAGCTTACGACTAGCGGGGGGCCGGCTGGAGACCCAGTACTTC.

This clonotype was seen only a few times. The V and J genes are TRBV7-2 and TRBJ2-3; the D gene is possibly TRBD2 (6 bases). V shed 5 bases and J shed 0 bases, with 12 bases lying between them. The CDR3 extends over 15 amino acids. CDR1 and CDR2 from the germline V gene are SGHTA and FQGNSA. The CDR3 DNA is TGTGCCAGCAGCCGTCTGGGGAGGAGCACAGATACGCAGTATTTT. Its protein product is CASSRLGRSTDTQYF.

V is TRBV5-1 and J is TRBJ2-5; 9 positions agree with TRBD1. Germline values: CDR1 SGHRS, CDR2 YFSETQ. Losses at the gene ends were 3 bases for V and 1 base for J; bases not matched to a gene: 7. The CDR3 consists of 16 residues. CDR3 in amino acids: CASSSRQGDFQETQYF. DNA for the CDR3: TGCGCCAGCAGCTCCCGACAGGGGGATTTCCAAGAGACCCAGTACTTC.

The sample holds a few counts of this clonotype. CDR3 in DNA: TGTGCCAGCAGCACAGGGTCGGCTGGCTACACCTTC. This gives the protein CASSTGSAGYTF. This sequence joins TRBV12-3 or TRBV12-4 and TRBJ1-2; a possible D gene is TRBD1 (6 bases). The length of the CDR3 is 12 residues. Trimming removed 6 bases from V and 7 bases from J, with 12 bases in between.

This clonotype has only a few counts. The rearrangement links TRBV12-3 or TRBV12-4 to TRBJ2-2; tentative D call: TRBD2 (5 bases). The CDR3 consists of 14 residues. Trimming shortened V by 7 bases and J by 3 bases, and 12 bases separated the two germline ends. CDR3 sequence: CASTQFGDTGELFF. In DNA form, the CDR3 reads TGTGCCAGCACCCAATTCGGGGACACCGGGGAGCTGTTTTTT.

The chain is built from TRBV27 and TRBJ2-1, with 10 bases matching TRBD2. V lost 2 bases, J lost 4 bases, and 5 bases stayed unmatched. The CDR3 covers 16 residues. Germline values: CDR1 MNHEY, CDR2 SMNVEV (reference sequence). CDR3 DNA: TGTGCCAGCAGTTTAGGGACTAGCGCCCGTTACAATGAGCAGTTCTTC. Residues: CASSLGTSARYNEQFF.

This chain joins TRBV28 and TRBJ2-5, with D possibly TRBD2 on 6 matching bases. The better agreement between TRBJ2-1 and the DNA end casts doubt on the J call. Germline V lookup: CDR1 MDHEN, CDR2 SYDVKM. The CDR3 totals 13 residues. The CDR3 coding sequence is TGTGCCAGCATAGGTGGGTTGGAGGGTGAGCAGTTCTTC. Encoded protein: CASIGGLEGEQFF.

The rearrangement links TRBV20-1 to TRBJ1-2; a weak D match, TRBD1 (5 bases). There are 15 residues in the CDR3. Trimming stripped 0 bases from V and 0 bases from J, with 11 bases between. The germline V gene has CDR1 DFQATT and CDR2 SNEGSKA (reference sequence). The CDR3, as DNA: TGCAGTGCTAGAGATCCCGGGGCAGCTAACTATGGCTACACCTTC. Amino acid sequence: CSARDPGAANYGYTF.

This clonotype was seen more than once but under ten times. The V call is TRBV7-9, the J call TRBJ1-2; D gene uncertain. The CDR3 is 11 amino acids. Trimming removed 5 bases at V and 7 bases at J, with 8 bases between. Germline CDR1 is SEHNR and CDR2 is FQNEAQ (reference sequence). The CDR3 region is CASSPTGGYTF. The CDR3 nucleotides read TGTGCCAGCAGCCCAACGGGTGGCTACACCTTC.

Only a few counts were recorded for this clonotype. The chain couples TRBV5-5 to TRBJ1-5, with 11 nucleotides matching TRBD1. The CDR3 length is 18 residues. Germline V CDR1 and CDR2: SGHKS, YYEKEE (reference sequence). Unmatched junction bases numbered 8, after V lost 1 base and J lost 2 bases. Here the CDR3 DNA reads TGTGCCAGCAGCTTGATCCCCGGGACAGGGGGGGGCAATCAGCCCCAGCATTTT. It translates to CASSLIPGTGGGNQPQHF.

The table lists this clonotype with a few counts. The gene calls are TRBV27 and TRBJ1-1; TRBD1 aligns across 7 bases. This CDR3 is built from 14 residues. CDR1 is MNHEY, CDR2 SMNVEV, per germline (reference sequence). V lost 5 bases, J lost 6 bases, and 9 bases stayed unmatched. CDR3 DNA: TGTGCCAGCAGTCCCAGACAGGGTGGGGCTGAAGCTTTCTTT. Translated, it gives CASSPRQGGAEAFF.

This clonotype was recorded a few times. A junction boundary mismatches the germline segment, possibly from a read error. This chain connects TRBV27 to TRBJ1-5; possible D gene TRBD1, 6 bases. Germline loops: CDR1 MNHEY, CDR2 SMNVEV (reference sequence). This CDR3 spans 14 amino acids. CDR3 in DNA: TGTGCCAGCAGGCGGACAGCTAACAATCGGCCCCAGCATTTT. Encoded protein: CASRRTANNRPQHF.

The chain combines TRBV6-5 with TRBJ2-1; no clear D gene. Germline lookup yields CDR1 MNHEY and CDR2 SVGAGI. The V gene lost 6 bases and the J gene lost 0 bases, with 9 bases spanning the gap. The CDR3 has 14 residues. The CDR3: CASRIVSSYNEQFF. In DNA form, the CDR3 reads TGTGCCAGCAGGATTGTTAGCTCCTACAATGAGCAGTTCTTC.

This clonotype came up many times. V usage is TRBV12-3 or TRBV12-4 and J usage is TRBJ1-2; D is possibly TRBD1 (5 bases). This CDR3 has 14 amino acids. The V gene lost 5 bases and the J gene lost 1 base, with 11 bases spanning the gap. The CDR3 reads CASSPGGHNYGYTF. As DNA, the CDR3 is TGTGCCAGCAGTCCCGGAGGACATAACTATGGCTACACCTTC.

The table lists this clonotype with many counts. The junction departs from germline at one end; a sequencing error may be responsible. This chain joins TRBV12-3 or TRBV12-4 and TRBJ1-2; D gene unclear. The CDR3 has 13 residues. CDR3: CASSLAANYGYTF. DNA of the CDR3: TGTGCCAGCAGCTTAGCAGCTAACTATGGCTACACCTTC.

This clonotype was seen at least ten times. V and J are TRBV7-3 and TRBJ2-3, with 11 bases fitting TRBD2. V shed 5 bases and J 4 bases; nucleotides not matched to a gene: 5. This CDR3 has 15 residues. The germline V gene encodes CDR1 SGHTA and CDR2 FQGTGA. The CDR3 DNA reads as TGTGCCAGCAGCCCATCGGGACTAGCGGCAGATACGCAGTATTTT. It yields the protein CASSPSGLAADTQYF.

This clonotype was seen only a few times. The chain joins TRBV6-5 to TRBJ1-2; possibly TRBD1 for D (5 bases). This CDR3 region has 12 residues. The germline V and J ends were trimmed by 3 bases and 8 bases, with 10 bases remaining between them. The germline V gene has CDR1 MNHEY and CDR2 SVGAGI. CDR3 bases: TGTGCCAGCAGTTATCAAGGGGCGGGCTACACCTTC. Protein sequence: CASSYQGAGYTF.

A few counts support this clonotype. The V gene is TRBV10-3, the J gene TRBJ2-3, with 10 bases identical to TRBD2. J lost 1 base, V lost 3 bases, and 7 bases had no gene match. This CDR3 is 17 amino acids long. Germline CDR1 and CDR2: ENHRY and SYGVKD. This CDR3 is CAISEGPGTSGTDTQYF. CDR3 sequence (DNA): TGTGCCATCAGTGAAGGGCCCGGGACTAGCGGCACAGATACGCAGTATTTT.

V is TRBV5-1 and J is TRBJ2-1, with 8 bases identical to TRBD1. Germline CDR1 reads SGHRS; CDR2 reads YFSETQ. Trimming removed 1 base from V and 0 bases from J; junction bases left unmatched: 6. This CDR3 has 17 amino acids. DNA of the CDR3: TGCGCCAGCAGCTTGACGGCAGGGGGCTCCTCCTACAATGAGCAGTTCTTC. This encodes CASSLTAGGSSYNEQFF.